This entry features one T cell receptor beta chain sequence. Trimming removed 3 bases from V and 2 bases from J, with 8 bases in between. CDR3 length: 14 amino acids. Germline V CDR1 and CDR2: MNHEY, SMNVEV (reference sequence). The data originate from a study of blood T cell repertoires in COVID-19. Study overall: Samples of COVID-19 (acute and convalescent) were obtained from the United States, Italy and Spain. T cells, B-cell-depleted T cells, or PBMCs provided the cDNA or gDNA that served as material.

Original methodology: Reference gene primers were amplified, and this amplification served to estimate nucleated cell counts. Some clones are missing from TCRdb's copy, which holds only in-frame ones; the method was immunoSEQ multiplex PCR. That table furnishes V, J and clone size, whereas the DNA furnished D and trimming. The sample carries about 85,000 clones, roughly 84% recorded once. The rearrangement joins TRBV27 to TRBJ2-1; perhaps TRBD1 as D (6 bases). Sequenced input: peripheral blood. The receptor comes from a man in his sixties or seventies with acute or convalescent COVID-19. The CDR3 loop reads CASSFGGAYNEQFF. CDR3 sequence (DNA): TGTGCCAGCAGTTTTGGGGGCGCCTACAATGAGCAGTTCTTC.